The entry that follows covers one T cell receptor beta chain sequence. Its matching antigen is unknown. This CDR3 is 17 amino acids long. V lost 4 bases, J lost 1 base, and 8 bases stayed unmatched. CDR1 and CDR2 from the germline V gene are KGHDR and SFDVKD. Preparation of the TCRbeta library was carried out with unique molecular identifiers. In TCRdb, the PCR reads were re-called with MiXCR into one record per CDR3 protein. The sample consists of a few hundred thousand distinct CDR3 sequences, approximately 30% of them appearing once. This record belongs to a study of T-cell reconstitution after alpha-beta-depleted transplantation in children. Whole-study findings and limits: At one year after transplant, newly produced T cells mostly accounted for T-cell counts and diversity. Expanded graft clones numbering several hundred reportedly gave rise to alpha-beta T cells about two months after transplant.

The rearrangement uses TRBV24-1 and TRBJ2-2; 7 nucleotides align to TRBD1. The TCR originated in a boy under two years old with Wiskott-Aldrich syndrome, due to receive a stem cell transplant. Sample: PBMCs, taken before TCRalphabeta/CD19-depleted stem cell transplant. The CDR3 region is CATSDPKGAVNTGELFF. As DNA, the CDR3 is TGTGCCACCAGTGACCCCAAGGGGGCGGTGAACACCGGGGAGCTGTTTTTT.